This TCR beta chain was profiled in a study of a mutant IDH1 vaccine in newly diagnosed glioma. Study-wide context: Vaccination of patients was performed eight times, in weeks 1, 3, 5, 7, 11, 15, 19 and 23. A roughly 60% male, about 38% female split and a mean age of roughly 37 years characterized treated patients.

The V gene end was trimmed by 8 bases and the J gene end by 0 bases; junction bases not matched to a gene: 3. CDR1 and CDR2 (germline): MNHNS, SASEGT. The CDR3 is made up of 14 amino acids. Time point denoted: week 23, last vaccination. Every vaccine dose comprised 300 ug of mutant IDH1 20-mer peptide plus topical imiquimod. Worth noting for this clone: Its cognate antigen is unknown.

Study findings and constraints: Overall, 93.3% of patients had vaccine-induced immune responses.

Libraries were prepared by immunoSEQ multiplex PCR; TCRdb keeps only in-frame clonotypes and omits some of them. The sample yields fewer than 30,000 clones, around 80% seen once. Material: PBMCs, obtained from a glioma patient whose treatment included an IDH1 peptide vaccine. The J gene is TRBJ1-2, the V gene TRBV6-1; TRBD1 agrees at 10 bases. This TCR was sampled from a woman between 18 and 29 years old with glioma. The CDR3 region has the DNA TGTGCCAGCCTGGGGACAGGGGCTAACTATGGCTACACCTTC. Its translation: CASLGTGANYGYTF.